The next 3 T cell receptor beta chains were all read from a single sample in a study of blood T cell repertoires in COVID-19. TCRdb keeps only in-frame clones here, not all; method: immunoSEQ multiplex PCR. The sample consists of tens of thousands of clones, more than 75% of them appearing once. Sequences were obtained from peripheral blood. Source of these receptors: a man between 45 and 60 years old with active COVID-19.

The genes are TRBV6-5 and TRBJ1-5; the D gene is possibly TRBD1 (5 bases). V was shortened by 5 bases and J by 5 bases, with 10 bases between the two germline ends. The CDR3 is 13 amino acids. Germline V gene data show CDR1 as MNHEY and CDR2 as SVGAGI. CDR3 bases: TGTGCCAGCAGTCCTCAGGGTCATCAGCCCCAGCATTTT. This encodes CASSPQGHQPQHF.

The chain employs TRBV10-1 and TRBJ2-4; no clear D gene. This CDR3 has 10 amino acids. V lost 8 bases and J lost 7, with 6 bases in between. Germline V gene lookup returns CDR1 WNHNN and CDR2 SYGVQD (reference sequence). As DNA, the CDR3 is TGCGCCAGCTACGGGAACATTCAGTACTTC. Translated: CASYGNIQYF.

The chain couples TRBV5-8 to TRBJ1-5, with a weak D call TRBD1 (5 bases). The V gene's germline CDR1 is SGHTS and CDR2 YDEGEE. V gave up 0 bases and J gave up 5 bases, with 9 bases separating them. This CDR3 is built from 14 residues. The CDR3 DNA reads TGTGCCAGCAGCTTGGGGCAGGGCGATCAGCCCCAGCATTTT. This gives the protein CASSLGQGDQPQHF. Complete variable domain (other parts from reference TRBV5-8 and TRBJ1-5): EAGVTQSPTHLIKTRGQQATLRCSPISGHTSVYWYQQALGLGLQFLLWYDEGEERNRGNFPPRFSGRQFPNYSSELNVNALELEDSALYLCASSLGQGDQPQHFGDGTRLSIL.